This T cell receptor (beta chain) was identified in a study of beta chain features in type 1 diabetes. V lost 6 bases and J lost 2, with 11 bases in between. CDR1 and CDR2 (germline): MNHEY, SMNVEV (reference sequence). This CDR3 has 13 amino acids. Overall study findings and caveats: Reduced insertions and increased deletions marked VDJ junctions in type 1 diabetes patients. Patients' naive, central memory and Treg TCRB repertoires seemed closer to one another than those of healthy donors. Significant though moderate, a shortening of TCRB CDR3s appeared in all four CD4+ subsets of Type 1 diabetes patients.

Sequenced material consisted of expressed TCRB transcripts (all of the isolated RNA was reverse transcribed). Produced via immunoSEQ multiplex PCR; TCRdb's table is partial and in-frame only. The sample holds under 350,000 clones, around 24% seen once. Worth noting for this clone: The antigen remains undetermined.

The sequencing input was naive CD4+ T cells from blood. V gene TRBV27 combines with J gene TRBJ2-7, with D maybe TRBD1 (6 bases). This TCR derives from a woman in her twenties or thirties with type 1 diabetes. CDR3 loop: CASSRTVPYEQYF. Written as DNA, the CDR3 is TGTGCCAGCAGCCGGACAGTACCCTACGAGCAGTACTTC.